Listed below are T cell receptor beta chains from one sample, sequenced in a study of CD8+ T cells in alopecia areata. The repertoire was sequenced with immunoSEQ multiplex PCR; TCRdb's copy has only in-frame clones and lacks some. The sample includes about 190,000 clones, 45% to 75% of them seen just once. The source material was CD4+ T cells sorted from blood, sampled at week 4, from a patient treated with tofacitinib. Receptors were obtained from a human donor with alopecia areata. Each CDR3 is given with its conserved first and last residue. A D gene is named only where the DNA matches it firmly. Not all rows give a size; the values are once, few, many and, for expanded clones, a class.

V gene: TRBV20-1; J gene: TRBJ1-2; D gene: TRBD1; clone size: NA; CDR3 protein: CSARAGGGYTF; CDR3 DNA: TGCAGTGCTAGAGCAGGGGGTGGCTACACCTTC
V gene: TRBV29-1; J gene: TRBJ2-2; D gene: TRBD2; clone size: NA; CDR3 protein: CSVARDYPAWTGELFF; CDR3 DNA: TGCAGCGTTGCAAGGGACTACCCCGCGTGGACCGGGGAGCTGTTTTTT
V gene: TRBV27; J gene: TRBJ2-1; D gene: TRBD1; clone size: NA; CDR3 protein: CASSKGQGASYNEQFF; CDR3 DNA: TGTGCCAGCAGTAAGGGACAGGGAGCTTCCTACAATGAGCAGTTCTTC
V gene: TRBV30; J gene: TRBJ1-1; D gene: NA; clone size: NA; CDR3 protein: CAWSPPSVGTEAFF; CDR3 DNA: TGTGCCTGGAGCCCCCCCAGCGTGGGCACTGAAGCTTTCTTT
V gene: TRBV28; J gene: TRBJ2-4; D gene: NA; clone size: NA; CDR3 protein: CASSLERRAKNIQYF; CDR3 DNA: TGTGCCAGCAGTTTGGAAAGGCGAGCCAAAAACATTCAGTACTTC
V gene: TRBV29-1; J gene: TRBJ1-2; D gene: NA; clone size: once; CDR3 protein: CTVASSQGYTF; CDR3 DNA: TGCACCGTAGCCTCCAGCCAAGGCTACACCTTC
V gene: TRBV19; J gene: TRBJ2-5; D gene: NA; clone size: NA; CDR3 protein: CASSFQHQETQYF; CDR3 DNA: TGTGCCAGTAGTTTCCAACACCAAGAGACCCAGTACTTC
V gene: TRBV18; J gene: TRBJ2-5; D gene: NA; clone size: NA; CDR3 protein: CASSSQETQYF; CDR3 DNA: TGTGCCAGCTCGTCTCAAGAGACCCAGTACTTC
V gene: TRBV29-1; J gene: TRBJ2-7; D gene: TRBD2; clone size: NA; CDR3 protein: CSVRTSGRHEQYF; CDR3 DNA: TGCAGCGTCAGGACTAGCGGGAGGCACGAGCAGTACTTC
V gene: TRBV5-1; J gene: TRBJ2-1; D gene: TRBD1; clone size: NA; CDR3 protein: CASSFGTGSYNEQFF; CDR3 DNA: TGCGCCAGCAGCTTTGGGACAGGGTCCTACAATGAGCAGTTCTTC
V gene: TRBV5-4; J gene: TRBJ1-2; D gene: NA; clone size: few; CDR3 protein: CASSLEARTYGYTF; CDR3 DNA: TGTGCCAGCAGCTTGGAAGCCAGGACCTATGGCTACACCTTC
V gene: TRBV19; J gene: TRBJ1-5; D gene: NA; clone size: NA; CDR3 protein: CASNDLPSDQPQHF; CDR3 DNA: TGTGCCAGTAATGACCTCCCCTCGGATCAGCCCCAGCATTTT
V gene: TRBV28; J gene: TRBJ2-3; D gene: NA; clone size: NA; CDR3 protein: CASTNAGDTQYF; CDR3 DNA: TGTGCCAGCACCAATGCGGGGGATACGCAGTATTTT
V gene: TRBV30; J gene: TRBJ2-7; D gene: NA; clone size: few; CDR3 protein: CAWSALTVYEQYF; CDR3 DNA: TGTGCCTGGAGTGCCCTGACAGTCTACGAGCAGTACTTC